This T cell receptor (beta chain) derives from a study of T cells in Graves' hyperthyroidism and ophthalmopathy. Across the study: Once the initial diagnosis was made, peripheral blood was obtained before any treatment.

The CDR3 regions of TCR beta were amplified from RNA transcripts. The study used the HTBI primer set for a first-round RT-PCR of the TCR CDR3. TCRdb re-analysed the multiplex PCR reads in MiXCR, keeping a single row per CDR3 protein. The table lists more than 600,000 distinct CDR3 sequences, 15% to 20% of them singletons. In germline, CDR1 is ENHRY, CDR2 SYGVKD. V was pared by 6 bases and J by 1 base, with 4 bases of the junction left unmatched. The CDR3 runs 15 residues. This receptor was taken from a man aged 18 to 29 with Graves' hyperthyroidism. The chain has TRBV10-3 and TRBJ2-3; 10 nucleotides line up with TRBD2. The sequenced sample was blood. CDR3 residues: CAISASGRGTDTQYF. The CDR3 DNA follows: TGTGCCATCAGCGCCAGCGGGAGGGGCACAGATACGCAGTATTTT.